This T cell receptor beta chain was identified in a study of CD8 T cells in Susac syndrome. Trimming took off 4 bases at V and 4 bases at J, with 10 bases between the two ends. CDR1 and CDR2 from the germline V gene are SEHNR and FQNEAQ (reference sequence). The CDR3 has 13 residues. RNA totalling roughly 0.5 to 1 ug underwent reverse transcription with random hexamers. TCRdb reprocessed the immunoSEQ multiplex PCR reads with MiXCR, giving one entry per CDR3 protein. The table records more than 80,000 distinct CDR3 sequences, roughly 94% of them present only once. The TCR was taken from a human donor with Susac syndrome. The source material was CD8+ T cells from PBMCs. This chain joins TRBV7-9 and TRBJ2-5; a possible D gene is TRBD1 (6 bases). The CDR3 protein is CASSSQGGETQYF. DNA of the CDR3: TGTGCCAGCAGCTCACAGGGCGGAGAGACCCAGTACTTC.